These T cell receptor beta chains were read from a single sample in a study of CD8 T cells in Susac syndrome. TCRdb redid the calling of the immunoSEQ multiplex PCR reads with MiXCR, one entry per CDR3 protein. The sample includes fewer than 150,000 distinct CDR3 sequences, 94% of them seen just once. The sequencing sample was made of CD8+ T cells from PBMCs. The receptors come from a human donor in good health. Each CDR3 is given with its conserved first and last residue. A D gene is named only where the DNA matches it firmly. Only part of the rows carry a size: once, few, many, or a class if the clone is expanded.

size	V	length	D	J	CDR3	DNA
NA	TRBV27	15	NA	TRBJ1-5	CASSLLGLGNQPQHF	TGTGCCAGCAGTTTACTAGGGCTGGGCAATCAGCCCCAGCATTTT
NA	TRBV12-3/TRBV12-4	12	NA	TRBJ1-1	CASNPGGAEAFF	TGTGCCAGCAATCCGGGGGGGGCTGAAGCTTTCTTT
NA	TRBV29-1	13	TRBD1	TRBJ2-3	CSVPGQPTDTQYF	TGCAGCGTTCCGGGACAGCCAACAGATACGCAGTATTTT
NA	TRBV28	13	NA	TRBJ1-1	CASSLALNTEAFF	TGTGCCAGCAGTTTAGCCCTGAACACTGAAGCTTTCTTT
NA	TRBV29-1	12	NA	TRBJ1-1	CSVPGMNTEAFF	TGCAGCGTTCCGGGGATGAACACTGAAGCTTTCTTT
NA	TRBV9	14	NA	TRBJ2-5	CASSKAGGQETQYF	TGTGCCAGCAGCAAAGCAGGCGGCCAAGAGACCCAGTACTTC
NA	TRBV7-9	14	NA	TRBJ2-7	CASSSSVRTSEQYF	TGTGCCAGCAGCTCGAGCGTACGTACCTCCGAGCAGTACTTC
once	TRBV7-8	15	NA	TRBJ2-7	CASSLRRTASYEQYF	TGTGCCAGCAGCTTACGTCGGACCGCGTCCTACGAGCAGTACTTC
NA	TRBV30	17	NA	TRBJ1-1	CAWSVLGGALGNSEAFF	TGTGCCTGGAGTGTACTCGGCGGGGCTTTAGGGAACTCTGAAGCTTTCTTT
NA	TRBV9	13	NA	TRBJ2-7	CASMTIGLPRQYF	TGTGCCAGCATGACCATTGGACTTCCGAGGCAGTACTTC
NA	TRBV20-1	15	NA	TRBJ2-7	CSAPSYRGGSYEQYF	TGCAGTGCTCCTTCTTACAGGGGAGGGTCCTACGAGCAGTACTTC
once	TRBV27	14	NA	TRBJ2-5	CASTPILGAETQYF	TGTGCCAGCACCCCCATCTTGGGGGCCGAGACCCAGTACTTC
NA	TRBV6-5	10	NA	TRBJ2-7	CASRFYEQYF	TGTGCCAGCAGATTCTACGAGCAGTACTTC
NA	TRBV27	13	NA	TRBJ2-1	CASSLVAYNEQFF	TGTGCCAGCAGTTTGGTTGCCTACAATGAGCAGTTCTTC
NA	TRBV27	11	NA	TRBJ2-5	CASLQGETQYF	TGTGCCAGCCTGCAGGGAGAGACCCAGTACTTC
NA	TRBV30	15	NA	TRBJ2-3	CAWSVFSGSTDTQYF	TGTGCCTGGAGTGTCTTCAGCGGGAGCACAGATACGCAGTATTTT
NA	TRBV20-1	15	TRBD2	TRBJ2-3	CSAIGTSGFTDTQYF	TGCAGTGCCATCGGGACTAGCGGATTCACAGATACGCAGTATTTT
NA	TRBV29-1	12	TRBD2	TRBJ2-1	CSVTREGYEQFF	TGCAGCGTGACCCGGGAGGGTTATGAGCAGTTCTTC
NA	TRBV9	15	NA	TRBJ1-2	CASSVGQDGDYGYTF	TGTGCCAGCAGCGTAGGGCAGGACGGTGACTATGGCTACACCTTC
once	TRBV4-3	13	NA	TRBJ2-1	CASSQTVYNEQFF	TGCGCCAGCAGTCAGACAGTCTACAATGAGCAGTTCTTC
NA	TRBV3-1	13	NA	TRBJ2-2	CASSHVLTGELFF	TGTGCCAGCAGCCACGTCCTCACCGGGGAGCTGTTTTTT
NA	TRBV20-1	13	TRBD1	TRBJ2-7	CSAPGTGLSEQYF	TGCAGTGCCCCCGGGACAGGGCTCTCCGAGCAGTACTTC
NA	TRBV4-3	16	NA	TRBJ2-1	CASSQVKAGSVHEQFF	TGCGCCAGCAGCCAAGTAAAGGCCGGGTCAGTCCATGAGCAGTTCTTC
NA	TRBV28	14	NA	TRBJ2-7	CASTWSGGNYEQYF	TGTGCCAGCACCTGGTCAGGGGGGAACTACGAGCAGTACTTC
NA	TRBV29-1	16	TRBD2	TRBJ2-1	CSVEDPGRTSYNEQFF	TGCAGCGTTGAAGACCCCGGGAGGACATCCTACAATGAGCAGTTCTTC
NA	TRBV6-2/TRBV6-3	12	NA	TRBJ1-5	CASSYLGEPQHF	TGTGCCAGCAGTTATCTTGGGGAGCCCCAGCATTTT
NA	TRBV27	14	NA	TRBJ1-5	CASSLSPLGQPQHF	TGTGCCAGCAGTTTATCCCCATTAGGTCAGCCCCAGCATTTT
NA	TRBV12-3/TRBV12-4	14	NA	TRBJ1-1	CASKVFQGDTEAFF	TGTGCCAGCAAAGTTTTCCAGGGAGACACTGAAGCTTTCTTT